Presented here are 30 T cell receptor beta chains from one specimen sequenced in a study of long-term antiretroviral therapy in people with HIV (dated by TCRdb to between 2021 and 2024). Sequencing of the TRB variable region was done with the immunoSEQ hsTCRB v3.0 assay at survey level resolution. TCRdb provides this immuneACCESS table in a form limited to in-frame rearrangements. Some clones are lacking; in checked studies, under half of them reflect an unresolved V gene, and why the rest are absent is not known. The sample table lists 25,000 to 35,000 clones, over 80% of them with a count of one. The ten largest clones capture approximately 10% of the sample. The sample in question was unsorted PBMCs, obtained almost 2.9 years after starting antiretroviral therapy. These receptors all stem from a man between 25 and 39 years old with HIV.

The CDR3, as DNA: TGCGCCAGCAGTGGGGAAGGGACAGGGGGCGGCGTCCCGTCCAGAGAGACCCAGTACTTC. It codes for CASSGEGTGGGVPSRETQYF. The V gene is TRBV10-1, the J gene TRBJ2-5; 12 nucleotides align to TRBD1. Germline V gives CDR1 WNHNN, CDR2 SYGVQD (reference sequence). There are 20 residues in the CDR3. With 4 bases clipped from V and 4 bases from J, the junction kept 19 bases outside the gene matches.

The chain links TRBV6-5 to TRBJ1-1; 8 positions match TRBD1. Germline V gene sequence: CDR1 MNHEY, CDR2 SVGAGI. The CDR3 is 15 amino acids. Unmatched junction bases numbered 5, after V lost 2 bases and J lost 3 bases. The CDR3 coding sequence is TGTGCCAGCAGTTACCAGGGGGCTGGTCACACTGAAGCTTTCTTT. Translation gives CASSYQGAGHTEAFF.

This chain uses TRBV19 with TRBJ2-7, with D tentatively TRBD1 (6 bases). V lost 3 bases, J lost 4 bases, and 10 bases lay in between. CDR3 length: 13 residues. The germline gives CDR1 LNHDA, CDR2 SQIVND (reference sequence). This chain's CDR3 is CASSMGRGYEQYF. The CDR3 nucleotides read TGTGCCAGTAGTATGGGCAGGGGTTACGAGCAGTACTTC.

This sequence joins TRBV27 and TRBJ2-7; weak D call: TRBD2 (5 bases). Germline V gene sequence: CDR1 MNHEY, CDR2 SMNVEV (reference sequence). The length of the CDR3 is 14 residues. The V end lost 2 bases, the J end lost 1 base, and 9 bases lay between the germline ends. This CDR3 reads CASSLEGGSYEQYF. The CDR3 nucleotides read TGTGCCAGCAGTTTAGAGGGCGGGTCCTACGAGCAGTACTTC.

The chain is built from TRBV6-1 and TRBJ1-2, with TRBD1 as a possible D gene (5 bases). The CDR3 is 12 amino acids. V was shortened by 4 bases and J by 5 bases, with 8 bases between the two germline ends. Germline CDR1 reads MNHNS; CDR2 reads SASEGT. CDR3 nucleotide sequence: TGTGCCAGCAGTGCGGGACGGTATGGCTACACCTTC. This sequence encodes CASSAGRYGYTF.

Here the CDR3 reads CASSLMGLNQPQHF. The CDR3 DNA reads TGCGCCAGCAGCTTGATGGGACTCAATCAGCCCCAGCATTTT. The chain recombines TRBV5-1 with TRBJ1-5; a possible D gene is TRBD1 (5 bases). Looked up from germline, CDR1 is SGHRS and CDR2 is YFSETQ. The germline V and J ends were trimmed by 1 base and 3 bases, with 8 bases remaining between them. CDR3 length: 14 residues.

The J gene is TRBJ2-5, the V gene TRBV7-8, with 11 bases fitting TRBD2. The trim removed 1 base at V and 2 bases at J, leaving 6 bases unmatched. The CDR3 length is 17 residues. CDR1 is SGHVS and CDR2 is FQNEAQ in the germline V gene. The CDR3 reads CASSLGLAGGLQETQYF. The CDR3 DNA follows: TGTGCCAGCAGCTTAGGGCTAGCGGGGGGCCTACAAGAGACCCAGTACTTC. Supplemented by reference TRBV7-8 and TRBJ2-5, the full variable domain reads GAGVSQSPRYKVAKRGQDVALRCDPISGHVSLFWYQQALGQGPEFLTYFQNEAQLDKSGLPSDRFFAERPEGSVSTLKIQRTQQEDSAVYLCASSLGLAGGLQETQYFGPGTRLLVL.

The rearrangement uses TRBV19 and TRBJ2-6, with D possibly matching TRBD2 (6 bases). This CDR3 has 17 residues. Germline CDR1 reads LNHDA; CDR2 reads SQIVND (reference sequence). Trimming took 5 bases from V and 0 from J, leaving 14 bases between them. The CDR3 coding sequence is TGTGCCAGTAGTTCGTTTAGCGGTAGCTCTGGGGCCAACGTCCTGACTTTC. Amino acid sequence: CASSSFSGSSGANVLTF.

In its sample, this clone was seen a few times. CDR3 DNA sequence: TGTGCCAGCAGTAGGATGCATGATAGGCTGAGCACTGAAGCTTTCTTT. Translating gives CASSRMHDRLSTEAFF. The V and J genes are TRBV27 and TRBJ1-1; D is ambiguous. The V and J ends lost 5 bases and 4 bases respectively, with 20 bases between them. The CDR3 spans 16 residues. In germline, CDR1 is MNHEY, CDR2 SMNVEV (reference sequence).

The genes are TRBV6-1 and TRBJ2-2, with 11 nucleotides matching TRBD2. The length of the CDR3 is 16 residues. The V segment lost 4 bases and the J segment 4 bases; nucleotides outside the gene matches: 5. Germline values: CDR1 MNHNS, CDR2 SASEGT. CDR3 nucleotides: TGTGCCAGCAGTGGATTAGCGGGGGGGGGCACCGGGGAGCTGTTTTTT. Translation: CASSGLAGGGTGELFF.

This clone showed up just once. The chain couples TRBV10-2 to TRBJ2-2, with a tentative D call TRBD1 (6 bases). V gave up 6 bases and J gave up 3 bases, with 17 bases separating them. The CDR3 extends over 16 amino acids. Germline V lookup: CDR1 WSHSY, CDR2 SAAADI. CDR3 coding DNA: TGCGCCAGCAGGGGCCCCAGGGGTGCAGACACCGGGGAGCTGTTTTTT. Its protein is CASRGPRGADTGELFF.

The chain carries TRBV5-4 and TRBJ2-7, with 7 bases identical to TRBD1. Trimming took 4 bases from V and 6 from J; bases not matched to a gene: 13. CDR1 and CDR2 (germline): SGHNT, YYREEE (reference sequence). The CDR3 is 15 residues long. The CDR3 DNA reads TGTGCCAGCAGCGCACGGGGCCAGGGGGTAGGCGAGCAGTACTTC. Its translation: CASSARGQGVGEQYF.

This chain connects TRBV9 to TRBJ2-1; 10 bases map to TRBD2. Germline CDR1 reads SGDLS; CDR2 reads YYNGEE. The CDR3 is 14 amino acids. V was clipped by 0 bases and J by 8 bases; unmatched bases: 2. This CDR3 reads CASSVELAGHEQFF. CDR3 DNA: TGTGCCAGCAGCGTAGAACTAGCGGGACATGAGCAGTTCTTC.

The chain has TRBV7-2 and TRBJ2-1; tentative D call: TRBD2 (6 bases). V lost 0 bases to trimming and J lost 3 bases, with 9 bases between them. This CDR3 is 15 amino acids long. Germline V gene sequence: CDR1 SGHTA, CDR2 FQGNSA. CDR3 residues: CASSLAGGRYNEQFF. DNA of the CDR3: TGTGCCAGCAGCTTAGCGGGAGGCCGCTACAATGAGCAGTTCTTC.

This clone was found a few times. The V call is TRBV7-9, the J call TRBJ1-5; D may be TRBD1 (6 bases). V was shortened by 5 bases and J by 2 bases, with 10 bases between the two germline ends. CDR1 is SEHNR and CDR2 is FQNEAQ in the germline V gene (reference sequence). The CDR3 has 14 amino acids. The CDR3 spells CASSRTDGNQPQHF. CDR3 coding DNA: TGTGCCAGCAGCCGGACAGACGGCAATCAGCCCCAGCATTTT.

V gene TRBV6-1 combines with J gene TRBJ2-7; 7 bases agree with TRBD2. The germline V gene has CDR1 MNHNS and CDR2 SASEGT. This CDR3 spans 15 amino acids. The junction had 9 bases not matched to a gene; V was cut back by 6 bases and J by 1 base. The CDR3 reads CASSRRGLGSYEQYF. The CDR3 nucleotides are TGTGCCAGCAGCCGACGCGGACTAGGTTCCTACGAGCAGTACTTC.

The J gene is TRBJ2-5, the V gene TRBV7-2; 9 positions match TRBD1. With 9 bases clipped from V and 5 bases from J, the junction kept 7 bases outside the gene matches. The germline V gene encodes CDR1 SGHTA and CDR2 FQGNSA. This CDR3 contains 13 residues. The CDR3, as DNA: TGTGCCAGTGATACAGGGGGCAGGGAGACCCAGTACTTC. The encoded protein is CASDTGGRETQYF.

The chain recombines TRBV6-6 with TRBJ1-2; perhaps TRBD1 as D (5 bases). The CDR3 totals 14 residues. Germline V lookup: CDR1 MNHNY, CDR2 SVGAGI (reference sequence). V was pared by 8 bases and J by 5 bases, with 18 bases between. CDR3 in DNA: TGTGCCAGCGAGTTGGCCCCGGGGGGGTATGGCTACACCTTC. Its translation: CASELAPGGYGYTF.

This clone was detected only a few times. The chain's CDR3 is CASSTLDRDYGYTF. In DNA form, the CDR3 reads TGTGCCAGTAGTACCCTTGACAGGGACTATGGCTACACCTTC. This chain connects TRBV19 to TRBJ1-2; 7 bases are shared with TRBD1. J lost 3 bases, V lost 4 bases, and 5 bases had no gene match. Per germline, CDR1 LNHDA and CDR2 SQIVND (reference sequence). The CDR3 runs to 14 residues.

The V call is TRBV2, the J call TRBJ1-3; TRBD1 aligns across 10 bases. The trim removed 3 bases at V and 3 bases at J, leaving 2 bases unmatched. This CDR3 has 15 amino acids. Germline V CDR1 and CDR2: SNHLY, FYNNEI. CDR3 nucleotide sequence: TGTGCCAGCAGTGATAGGACAGGGGGTGGAAACACCATATATTTT. It codes for CASSDRTGGGNTIYF. The entire variable domain, with the rest obtained from reference TRBV2 and TRBJ1-3, is as follows: EPEVTQTPSHQVTQMGQEVILRCVPISNHLYFYWYRQILGQKVEFLVSFYNNEISEKSEIFDDQFSVERPDGSNFTLKIRSTKLEDSAMYFCASSDRTGGGNTIYFGEGSWLTVV.

The J gene is TRBJ1-2, the V gene TRBV12-5, with unresolved D. The germline CDR1 and CDR2 sequences are LGHNT and FRNRAP. Trimming shortened V by 2 bases and J by 8 bases, and 12 bases separated the two germline ends. This CDR3 spans 13 amino acids. The CDR3 nucleotides read TGTGCTAGTGGTTTGCAGGCGTCGGGGGGCTACACCTTC. Its translation is CASGLQASGGYTF.

The sample holds one count of this clone. This chain joins TRBV13 and TRBJ2-5; 7 bases match TRBD2. The CDR3 spans 13 residues. Trimming removed 5 bases from V and 5 bases from J; junction bases left unmatched: 5. The germline V gene encodes CDR1 PRHDT and CDR2 FYEKMQ (reference sequence). The CDR3 loop is CASSGGLRETQYF. In DNA, the CDR3 is TGTGCCAGCAGCGGGGGACTACGGGAGACCCAGTACTTC.

The chain couples TRBV6-1 to TRBJ2-3; no reliable D call. The germline V gene encodes CDR1 MNHNS and CDR2 SASEGT. The germline V and J ends were trimmed by 3 bases and 0 bases, with 4 bases remaining between them. The CDR3 runs to 13 residues. CDR3 sequence: CASSDISTDTQYF. The DNA of the CDR3 is TGTGCCAGCAGTGATATTAGCACAGATACGCAGTATTTT.

The chain employs TRBV5-6 and TRBJ2-5; D is perhaps TRBD2 (6 bases). Trimming left V 0 bases short and J 3 bases short, with 9 bases between. Germline V CDR1 and CDR2: SGHDT, YYEEEE. This CDR3 spans 14 amino acids. The CDR3 DNA follows: TGTGCCAGCAGCTTGGTTTGGGGGGAAGAGACCCAGTACTTC. The encoded protein is CASSLVWGEETQYF.

This clone has a single count. The chain is built from TRBV6-1 and TRBJ1-1; the D is unclear. The germline V gene has CDR1 MNHNS and CDR2 SASEGT. The CDR3 is 15 amino acids. V lost 1 base, J lost 5 bases, and 14 bases lay in between. CDR3 nucleotide sequence: TGTGCCAGCAGTGAAGGAAGACTTGGAAGGACTGAAGCTTTCTTT. It specifies CASSEGRLGRTEAFF.

This chain uses TRBV7-9 with TRBJ2-5; perhaps TRBD1 as D (5 bases). V lost 0 bases and J lost 2, with 19 bases in between. The V gene's germline CDR1 is SEHNR and CDR2 FQNEAQ (reference sequence). The CDR3 is 18 residues long. This chain's CDR3 is CASSLATVDTYLQETQYF. The CDR3 DNA reads as TGTGCCAGCAGCTTAGCGACAGTGGATACCTACCTACAAGAGACCCAGTACTTC.

The rearrangement links TRBV28 to TRBJ2-7, with a possible D match to TRBD1 (5 bases). V was shortened by 6 bases and J by 3 bases, with 15 bases between the two germline ends. The CDR3 totals 14 residues. The germline CDR1 and CDR2 sequences are MDHEN and SYDVKM. The CDR3 nucleotides are TGTGCCAGCAGCCGAGGCCTGACAGACTACGAGCAGTACTTC. This gives the protein CASSRGLTDYEQYF.

The CDR3 region has the DNA TGCGCCAGCAGTACAGGGGAACAGCCCCAGCATTTT. It encodes CASSTGEQPQHF. The chain joins TRBV10-1 to TRBJ1-5; 7 nucleotides line up with TRBD1. Germline lookup yields CDR1 WNHNN and CDR2 SYGVQD (reference sequence). CDR3 length: 12 amino acids. V shed 5 bases and J 7 bases; nucleotides not matched to a gene: 2.

The CDR3 nucleotides read TGCAGCGTAGGGGATACTGGGGCCAACGTCCTGACTTTC. Residues: CSVGDTGANVLTF. The chain employs TRBV29-1 and TRBJ2-6, with TRBD1 as a possible D gene (5 bases). Per germline, CDR1 SQVTM and CDR2 ANQGSEA. Trimming shortened V by 6 bases and J by 2 bases, and 8 bases separated the two germline ends. The CDR3 is made up of 13 amino acids.

The gene calls are TRBV19 and TRBJ2-5; 9 nucleotides agree with TRBD1. The CDR3 loop spans 14 amino acids. Germline values: CDR1 LNHDA, CDR2 SQIVND (reference sequence). The trim removed 6 bases at V and 4 bases at J, leaving 6 bases unmatched. CDR3 protein: CASRLTGGRETQYF. CDR3 in DNA: TGTGCCAGTAGGCTTACAGGGGGCCGAGAGACCCAGTACTTC.